The source of this T cell receptor (beta chain) is a study of T cell responses to AZD1222 COVID-19 vaccine. Assay used: immunoSEQ multiplex PCR; TCRdb lists only in-frame clones, some missing. The sample shows 150,000 to 200,000 clones, 93% of them seen only once. Findings and caveats of the study: There were mostly white British donors and more females than males, and clonal diversity was possibly underestimated.

With regard to this clone: What it recognizes is unknown. Other DNA sequences in the sample encode the same CDR3.

CDR3 length equals 14 residues. V was clipped by 4 bases and J by 0 bases, with 8 bases between them. CDR1 is SGHRS and CDR2 is YFSETQ in the germline V gene. This TCR was sampled from an adult who received the AZD1222 COVID-19 vaccine. The chain couples TRBV5-1 to TRBJ1-3, with unresolved D. The sequencing used peripheral blood, collected 28 days after the second AZD1222 dose. The CDR3 DNA reads as TGCGCCAGCAGCCTGGATAGCTCTGGAAACACCATATATTTT. Amino acid sequence: CASSLDSSGNTIYF.